One sample yielded the 28 T cell receptor beta chains listed below, sequenced in a study of blood T cell repertoires in COVID-19. Clones were read by immunoSEQ multiplex PCR, and TCRdb kept only the in-frame ones, dropping some. This repertoire shows about 300,000 clones, around nine tenths found once; its top ten account for around 1.2%. Sequencing input: peripheral blood. These receptors originate from a man between 65 and 80 years old with acute or convalescent COVID-19.

The V gene is TRBV28, the J gene TRBJ1-5; D is perhaps TRBD1 (5 bases). This CDR3 comprises 14 residues. Germline V CDR1 and CDR2: MDHEN, SYDVKM. V was trimmed by 7 bases and J by 6 bases, leaving 16 bases between them. CDR3 in amino acids: CASIPQQGSQPQHF. The CDR3 nucleotides read TGTGCCAGCATCCCTCAGCAGGGTAGTCAGCCCCAGCATTTT.

The V and J genes are TRBV11-2 and TRBJ2-5, with 10 bases aligning to TRBD1. Germline loops: CDR1 SGHAT, CDR2 FQNNGV. After removal of 5 bases from V and 4 bases from J, the junction contained 10 bases not matched to a gene. CDR3 size: 16 residues. The DNA of the CDR3 is TGTGCCAGCAGCCCGTGGGACAGGGGAGGGCGAGAGACCCAGTACTTC. Encoded protein: CASSPWDRGGRETQYF.

This clone was recorded once. This chain links TRBV29-1 with TRBJ2-4; a possible D gene is TRBD2 (6 bases). This CDR3 spans 14 amino acids. CDR1 and CDR2 from the germline V gene are SQVTM and ANQGSEA. V was cut by 7 bases and J by 6 bases, with 19 bases left in between. The CDR3 coding sequence is TGCAGCGCCGGGGTCGGAGGGCCATTAAACATTCAGTACTTC. Translating gives CSAGVGGPLNIQYF.

V is TRBV5-1 and J is TRBJ1-2; D unresolved. The CDR3 is 12 amino acids. Germline V gives CDR1 SGHRS, CDR2 YFSETQ. The ends were cut back, 4 bases at V and 4 bases at J, with 8 bases in the middle. CDR3 in amino acids: CASSLGGYGYTF. The CDR3 DNA follows: TGCGCCAGCAGCCTGGGAGGCTATGGCTACACCTTC.

This clone came up once. The chain recombines TRBV9 with TRBJ1-2; D remains ambiguous. Germline CDR1 reads SGDLS; CDR2 reads YYNGEE. Deletions cut 4 bases from V and 3 bases from J, with 10 bases between. This CDR3 spans 13 amino acids. The CDR3 loop is CASSTVPHYGYTF. The CDR3 coding sequence is TGTGCCAGCAGCACGGTGCCGCACTATGGCTACACCTTC.

On this clone: Different DNA sequences within this sample yield the same CDR3. This rearrangement joins TRBV5-1 to TRBJ2-7; the D gene is possibly TRBD1 (5 bases). The CDR3 consists of 14 residues. CDR1 and CDR2 (germline): SGHRS, YFSETQ. The V end was cut by 0 bases, the J end by 2 bases, with 9 bases between. The CDR3 sequence is CASSLGGRTYEQYF. Here the CDR3 DNA reads TGCGCCAGCAGCTTGGGGGGCAGAACCTACGAGCAGTACTTC.

This rearrangement joins TRBV7-3 to TRBJ1-2; 12 bases line up with TRBD1. Germline V gene sequence: CDR1 SGHTA, CDR2 FQGTGA. The CDR3 runs to 15 residues. V shed 3 bases, J shed 4 bases, and the junction held 3 bases outside the gene matches. The CDR3 is CASSLGQGASYGYTF. In DNA, the CDR3 is TGTGCCAGCAGCTTGGGACAGGGGGCGAGCTATGGCTACACCTTC.

The V and J genes are TRBV7-2 and TRBJ2-7; 9 nucleotides match TRBD1. The germline V gene has CDR1 SGHTA and CDR2 FQGNSA. The CDR3 sequence is 15 residues long. The V gene end was trimmed by 5 bases and the J gene end by 3 bases; junction bases not matched to a gene: 8. CDR3 DNA sequence: TGTGCCAGCAGCCCCTCCTGGGACAGGGACTACGAGCAGTACTTC. Residues: CASSPSWDRDYEQYF.

The chain has TRBV6-2 or TRBV6-3 and TRBJ2-2, with TRBD2 matching over 9 bases. The CDR3 totals 16 residues. The germline CDR1 and CDR2 sequences are MNHEY and SVGEGT. Trimming removed 5 bases from V and 6 bases from J; junction bases left unmatched: 10. CDR3 amino acids: CASSTLSLAGSGELFF. The CDR3, as DNA: TGTGCCAGCAGTACCCTCAGTCTAGCGGGGTCCGGGGAGCTGTTTTTT.

The rearrangement uses TRBV28 and TRBJ2-2; D is perhaps TRBD2 (5 bases). Between the trimmed V and J ends, which lost 7 bases and 2 bases, there was a span of 11 bases. The CDR3 sequence is 14 residues long. The germline V gene encodes CDR1 MDHEN and CDR2 SYDVKM. The CDR3 reads CASISGLNTGELFF. CDR3 nucleotide sequence: TGTGCCAGCATCTCGGGGTTAAACACCGGGGAGCTGTTTTTT.

V and J are TRBV7-2 and TRBJ2-7, with D hard to call. Germline lookup yields CDR1 SGHTA and CDR2 FQGNSA. V was clipped by 1 base and J by 3 bases, with 13 bases between them. This CDR3 contains 15 residues. This CDR3 is CASSLDRRLIYEQYF. CDR3 in DNA: TGTGCCAGCAGCTTAGATAGGCGGTTAATCTACGAGCAGTACTTC.

The rearrangement uses TRBV14 and TRBJ1-1; TRBD1 aligns across 8 bases. Germline assignment: CDR1 SGHDN and CDR2 FVKESK. The CDR3 runs to 14 residues. J lost 3 bases, V lost 4 bases, and 4 bases had no gene match. In DNA, the CDR3 is TGTGCCAGCAGCCCAGGACAGGGCTACACTGAAGCTTTCTTT. Translation gives CASSPGQGYTEAFF.

The chain recombines TRBV5-1 with TRBJ2-3; 14 bases line up with TRBD2. CDR1 is SGHRS, CDR2 YFSETQ, per germline. Trimming removed 0 bases from V and 3 bases from J; junction bases left unmatched: 3. The CDR3 is made up of 17 amino acids. CDR3 amino acids: CASSLGRLAGGTDTQYF. CDR3 DNA: TGCGCCAGCAGCTTGGGAAGACTAGCGGGAGGGACAGATACGCAGTATTTT.

This clone turned up a few times. The CDR3 nucleotides read TGTGCCAGCAGCATAACCGCAGGGGTGGGTGGCTACACCTTC. It specifies CASSITAGVGGYTF. The V and J genes are TRBV7-8 and TRBJ1-2; the D gene is possibly TRBD1 (6 bases). The ends were cut back, 5 bases at V and 7 bases at J, with 17 bases in the middle. Per the germline V gene, CDR1 is SGHVS and CDR2 is FQNEAQ. There are 14 residues in the CDR3.

The V and J genes are TRBV29-1 and TRBJ2-3, with 8 bases aligning to TRBD2. The length of the CDR3 is 10 residues. The ends lost 6 bases at V and 11 bases at J; junction bases unmatched: 4. In germline, CDR1 is SQVTM, CDR2 ANQGSEA. CDR3 nucleotides: TGCAGCGTCGGGACTAGTCTGCAGTATTTT. It codes for CSVGTSLQYF.

The chain links TRBV28 to TRBJ1-2, with a tentative D call TRBD1 (5 bases). V shed 2 bases and J shed 1 base, with 11 bases lying between them. CDR1 and CDR2 from the germline V gene are MDHEN and SYDVKM. The CDR3 is 15 residues long. CDR3 loop: CASSLVGRVNYGYTF. The CDR3 region has the DNA TGTGCCAGCAGTTTAGTAGGCAGGGTTAACTATGGCTACACCTTC.

The rearrangement links TRBV5-4 to TRBJ1-1; possible D gene TRBD1, 6 bases. The length of the CDR3 is 15 residues. Germline V gene sequence: CDR1 SGHNT, CDR2 YYREEE (reference sequence). Trimming left V 1 base short and J 5 bases short, with 15 bases between. CDR3 in DNA: TGTGCCAGCAGCTTGTTCCAACAGGGAAGAACTGAAGCTTTCTTT. Encoded protein: CASSLFQQGRTEAFF.

This clone was detected once. The chain joins TRBV6-1 to TRBJ2-7; TRBD2 is a possible D gene (5 bases). From germline, CDR1 is MNHNS and CDR2 SASEGT. Deletions cut 4 bases from V and 5 bases from J, with 21 bases between. The CDR3 length is 16 residues. The CDR3 nucleotides read TGTGCCAGCAGTGTATTTTACGGGGTGTCTAGGAACGAGCAGTACTTC. Translation: CASSVFYGVSRNEQYF.

With regard to this clone: This sample also contains other DNA sequences that code for the same CDR3. The V gene is TRBV28, the J gene TRBJ1-3; the D is unclear. The CDR3 has 12 amino acids. The germline V gene encodes CDR1 MDHEN and CDR2 SYDVKM. Trimming left V 4 bases short and J 6 bases short, with 7 bases between. The CDR3 nucleotides read TGTGCCAGCAGTTCGGGAGAAAACACCATATATTTT. Its protein is CASSSGENTIYF.

The chain employs TRBV25-1 and TRBJ2-6; D is unresolved. Trimming pared 6 bases from V and 1 base from J, leaving 4 bases between. Germline CDR1 is MGHDK and CDR2 is SYGVNS. The CDR3 is 13 amino acids. CDR3 nucleotides: TGTGCCAGCAGCCAATCTGGGGCCAACGTCCTGACTTTC. Its translation: CASSQSGANVLTF.

This chain connects TRBV5-4 to TRBJ1-5; TRBD1 matches at 7 bases. This CDR3 region has 14 residues. Germline trimming cut 0 bases from V and 7 bases from J; bases unmatched to any gene: 4. Germline lookup yields CDR1 SGHNT and CDR2 YYREEE (reference sequence). As DNA, the CDR3 is TGTGCCAGCAGCTTGGAGGGGGCTGGGCAGCCCCAGCATTTT. Translated, it gives CASSLEGAGQPQHF.

The chain has TRBV7-8 and TRBJ2-1; 7 bases are a match to TRBD1. V shed 5 bases and J 1 base; nucleotides not matched to a gene: 5. The germline V gene encodes CDR1 SGHVS and CDR2 FQNEAQ. The CDR3 totals 15 residues. The CDR3 reads CASSPQTGSYNEQFF. DNA of the CDR3: TGTGCCAGCAGCCCCCAGACAGGGTCCTACAATGAGCAGTTCTTC. The entire variable domain, with the rest obtained from reference TRBV7-8 and TRBJ2-1, is as follows: GAGVSQSPRYKVAKRGQDVALRCDPISGHVSLFWYQQALGQGPEFLTYFQNEAQLDKSGLPSDRFFAERPEGSVSTLKIQRTQQEDSAVYLCASSPQTGSYNEQFFGPGTRLTVL.

The CDR3 protein is CASSLDRRGEQYF. CDR3 nucleotide sequence: TGTGCCAGCAGTTTAGACCGACGGGGGGAGCAGTACTTC. This chain links TRBV28 with TRBJ2-7; D is perhaps TRBD2 (6 bases). Germline values: CDR1 MDHEN, CDR2 SYDVKM. V shed 2 bases and J shed 7 bases, with 12 bases lying between them. This CDR3 spans 13 amino acids.

The gene calls are TRBV3-1 (or the pseudogene TRBV3-2) and TRBJ1-1, with a tentative D call TRBD1 (5 bases). The CDR3 has 12 amino acids. CDR1 is LGHDT and CDR2 is YNNKEL in the germline V gene (reference sequence). The V end lost 6 bases, the J end lost 5 bases, and 10 bases lay between the germline ends. The CDR3 loop is CASSRPGTEAFF. Written as DNA, the CDR3 is TGTGCCAGCAGTCGACCAGGGACTGAAGCTTTCTTT.

The chain carries TRBV15 and TRBJ2-2, with D possibly matching TRBD2 (5 bases). The CDR3 totals 13 residues. Trimming cost V 0 bases and J 7 bases, with 6 bases left between them. CDR1 and CDR2 from the germline V gene are LNHNV and YYDKDF (reference sequence). The CDR3 loop reads CATSREGSGELFF. For the CDR3, the DNA is TGTGCCACCAGCAGAGAGGGGAGCGGGGAGCTGTTTTTT. The full variable domain, rest sourced from reference TRBV15 and TRBJ2-2, is DAMVIQNPRYQVTQFGKPVTLSCSQTLNHNVMYWYQQKSSQAPKLLFHYYDKDFNNEADTPDNFQSRRPNTSFCFLDIRSPGLGDTAMYLCATSREGSGELFFGEGSRLTVL.

The rearrangement uses TRBV30 and TRBJ2-1; unclear D gene. The germline CDR1 and CDR2 sequences are GTSNPN and SVGIG (reference sequence). CDR3 length: 14 amino acids. V lost 0 bases and J lost 1, with 7 bases in between. The CDR3 DNA is TGTGCCTGGAGTGTGTTAGCTTCCTACAATGAGCAGTTCTTC. Protein: CAWSVLASYNEQFF. The whole variable domain, filled in from reference TRBV30 and TRBJ2-1, reads SQTIHQWPATLVQPVGSPLSLECTVEGTSNPNLYWYRQAAGRGLQLLFYSVGIGQISSEVPQNLSASRPQDRQFILSSKKLLLSDSGFYLCAWSVLASYNEQFFGPGTRLTVL.

There are a few counts of this clone. The chain uses TRBV29-1 and TRBJ2-5, with 7 bases identical to TRBD1. V lost 1 base, J lost 7 bases, and 3 bases stayed unmatched. CDR3 length: 12 residues. Germline V CDR1 and CDR2: SQVTM, ANQGSEA. CDR3 nucleotide sequence: TGCAGCGTTGAAGGGTCAGGGGGGACCCAGTACTTC. Its protein is CSVEGSGGTQYF.

The J gene is TRBJ2-7, the V gene TRBV6-6; D remains unclear. Germline values: CDR1 MNHNY, CDR2 SVGAGI (reference sequence). The CDR3 runs to 13 residues. V gave up 0 bases and J gave up 3 bases, with 6 bases separating them. CDR3 DNA: TGTGCCAGCAGTTACTCGGTAGACTACGAGCAGTACTTC. It translates to CASSYSVDYEQYF.